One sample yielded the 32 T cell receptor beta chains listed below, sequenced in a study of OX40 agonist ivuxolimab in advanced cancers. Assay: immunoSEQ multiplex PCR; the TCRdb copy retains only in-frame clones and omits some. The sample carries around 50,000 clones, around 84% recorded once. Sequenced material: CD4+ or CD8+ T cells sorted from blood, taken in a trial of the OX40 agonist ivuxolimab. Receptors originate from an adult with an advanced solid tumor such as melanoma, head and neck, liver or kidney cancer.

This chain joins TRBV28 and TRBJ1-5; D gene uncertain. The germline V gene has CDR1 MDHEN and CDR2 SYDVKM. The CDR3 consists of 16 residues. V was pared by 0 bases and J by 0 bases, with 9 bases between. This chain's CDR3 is CASSLWADASNQPQHF. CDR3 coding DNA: TGTGCCAGCAGTTTATGGGCGGACGCTAGCAATCAGCCCCAGCATTTT.

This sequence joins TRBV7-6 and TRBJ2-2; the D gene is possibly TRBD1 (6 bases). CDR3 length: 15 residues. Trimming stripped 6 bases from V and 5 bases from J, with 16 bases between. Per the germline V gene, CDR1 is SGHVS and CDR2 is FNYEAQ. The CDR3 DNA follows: TGTGCCAGCAGTCAAACGACCCAGGGGACCGGGGAGCTGTTTTTT. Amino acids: CASSQTTQGTGELFF.

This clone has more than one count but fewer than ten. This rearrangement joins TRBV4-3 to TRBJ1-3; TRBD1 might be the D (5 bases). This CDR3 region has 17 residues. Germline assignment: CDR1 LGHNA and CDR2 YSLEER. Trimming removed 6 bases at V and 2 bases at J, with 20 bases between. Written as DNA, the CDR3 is TGCGCCAGCAGTCCCACAGAGTTCGGGGCTGCTGGAAACACCATATATTTT. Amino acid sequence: CASSPTEFGAAGNTIYF.

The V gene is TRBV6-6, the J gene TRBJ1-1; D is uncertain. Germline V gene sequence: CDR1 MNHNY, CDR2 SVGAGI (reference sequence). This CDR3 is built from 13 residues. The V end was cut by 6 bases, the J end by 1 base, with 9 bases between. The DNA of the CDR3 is TGTGCCAGCAGCGCAATGACGAACACTGAAGCTTTCTTT. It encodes CASSAMTNTEAFF.

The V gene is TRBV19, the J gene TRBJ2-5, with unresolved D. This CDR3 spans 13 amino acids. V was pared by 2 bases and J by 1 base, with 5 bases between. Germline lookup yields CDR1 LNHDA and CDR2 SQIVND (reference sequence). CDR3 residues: CASSIQPQETQYF. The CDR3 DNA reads TGTGCCAGTAGTATACAGCCCCAAGAGACCCAGTACTTC.

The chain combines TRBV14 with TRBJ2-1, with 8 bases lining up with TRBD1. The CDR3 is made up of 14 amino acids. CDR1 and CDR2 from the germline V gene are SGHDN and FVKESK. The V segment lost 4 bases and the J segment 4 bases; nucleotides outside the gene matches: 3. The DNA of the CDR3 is TGTGCCAGCAGCCTCCGGGACAGGTACAATGAGCAGTTCTTC. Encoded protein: CASSLRDRYNEQFF.

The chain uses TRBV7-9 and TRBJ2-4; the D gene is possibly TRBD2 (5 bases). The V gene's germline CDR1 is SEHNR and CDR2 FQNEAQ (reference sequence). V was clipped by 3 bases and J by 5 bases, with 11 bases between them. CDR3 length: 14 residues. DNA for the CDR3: TGTGCCAGCAGCTTTCTGGACTCACAAAACATTCAGTACTTC. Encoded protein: CASSFLDSQNIQYF. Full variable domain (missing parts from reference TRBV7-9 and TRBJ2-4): DTGVSQNPRHKITKRGQNVTFRCDPISEHNRLYWYRQTLGQGPEFLTYFQNEAQLEKSRLLSDRFSAERPKGSFSTLEIQRTEQGDSAMYLCASSFLDSQNIQYFGAGTRLSVL.

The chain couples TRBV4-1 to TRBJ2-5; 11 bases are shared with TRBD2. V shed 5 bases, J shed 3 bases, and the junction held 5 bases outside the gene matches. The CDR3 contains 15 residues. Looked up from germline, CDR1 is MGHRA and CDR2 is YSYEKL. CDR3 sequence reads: CASSYLGLAEETQYF. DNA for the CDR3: TGCGCCAGCAGCTACCTGGGACTAGCGGAAGAGACCCAGTACTTC.

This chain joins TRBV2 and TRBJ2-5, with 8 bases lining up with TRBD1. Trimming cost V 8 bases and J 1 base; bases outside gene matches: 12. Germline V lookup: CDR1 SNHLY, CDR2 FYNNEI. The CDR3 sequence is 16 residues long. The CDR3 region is CASGQGATRLQETQYF. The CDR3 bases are TGTGCCAGCGGCCAGGGGGCAACGAGGCTCCAAGAGACCCAGTACTTC. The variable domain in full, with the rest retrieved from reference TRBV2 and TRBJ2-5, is EPEVTQTPSHQVTQMGQEVILRCVPISNHLYFYWYRQILGQKVEFLVSFYNNEISEKSEIFDDQFSVERPDGSNFTLKIRSTKLEDSAMYFCASGQGATRLQETQYFGPGTRLLVL.

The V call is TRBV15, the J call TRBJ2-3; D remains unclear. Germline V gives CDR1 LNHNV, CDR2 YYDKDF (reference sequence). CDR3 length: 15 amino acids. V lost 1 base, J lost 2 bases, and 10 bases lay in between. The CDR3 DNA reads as TGTGCCACCAGCAGAGGGTGGGATAACACAGATACGCAGTATTTT. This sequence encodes CATSRGWDNTDTQYF.

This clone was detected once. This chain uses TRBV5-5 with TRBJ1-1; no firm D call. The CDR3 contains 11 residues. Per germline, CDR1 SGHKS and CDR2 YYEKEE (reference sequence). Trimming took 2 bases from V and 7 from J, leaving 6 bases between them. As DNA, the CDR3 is TGTGCCAGCAGCTTACAGAGTGAAGCTTTCTTT. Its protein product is CASSLQSEAFF.

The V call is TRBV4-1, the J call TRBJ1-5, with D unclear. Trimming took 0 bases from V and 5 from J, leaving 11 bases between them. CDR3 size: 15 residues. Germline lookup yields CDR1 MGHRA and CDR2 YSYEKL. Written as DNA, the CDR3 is TGCGCCAGCAGCCAAGACCCCTCGGGGTATCAGCCCCAGCATTTT. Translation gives CASSQDPSGYQPQHF.

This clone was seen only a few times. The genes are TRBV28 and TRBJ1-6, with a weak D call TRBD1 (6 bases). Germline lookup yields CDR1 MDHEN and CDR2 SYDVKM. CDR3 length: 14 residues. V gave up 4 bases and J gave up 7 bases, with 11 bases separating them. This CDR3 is CASSSRGTNSPLHF. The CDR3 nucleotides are TGTGCCAGCAGTTCAAGGGGGACCAATTCACCCCTCCACTTT.

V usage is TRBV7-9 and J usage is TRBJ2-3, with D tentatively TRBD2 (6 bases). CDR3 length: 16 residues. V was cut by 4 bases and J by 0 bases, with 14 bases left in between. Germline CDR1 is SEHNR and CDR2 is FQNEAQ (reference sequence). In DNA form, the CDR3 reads TGTGCCAGCAGCTCTCCGGACTACGCTAGCACAGATACGCAGTATTTT. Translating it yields CASSSPDYASTDTQYF.

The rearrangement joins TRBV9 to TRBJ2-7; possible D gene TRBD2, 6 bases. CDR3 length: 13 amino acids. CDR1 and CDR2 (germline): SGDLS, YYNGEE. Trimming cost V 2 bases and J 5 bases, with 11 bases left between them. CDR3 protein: CASSVGGADEQYF. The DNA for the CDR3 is TGTGCCAGCAGCGTCGGAGGGGCAGACGAGCAGTACTTC.

CDR3 DNA sequence: TGTGCCAGCAGCTTACTACCGGAGACAGGGAGGGGGACTAGGGATCAGCCCCAGCATTTT. Protein sequence: CASSLLPETGRGTRDQPQHF. This sequence joins TRBV7-6 and TRBJ1-5; 7 nucleotides match TRBD1. The junction had 21 bases not matched to a gene; V was cut back by 2 bases and J by 5 bases. CDR1 and CDR2 (germline): SGHVS, FNYEAQ. The CDR3 has 20 residues.

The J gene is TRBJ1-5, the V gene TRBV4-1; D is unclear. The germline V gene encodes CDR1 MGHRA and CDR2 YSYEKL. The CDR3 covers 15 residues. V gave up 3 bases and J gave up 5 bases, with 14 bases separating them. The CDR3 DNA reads TGCGCCAGCAGCCAGACTACAGCGGGAGATCAGCCCCAGCATTTT. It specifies CASSQTTAGDQPQHF.

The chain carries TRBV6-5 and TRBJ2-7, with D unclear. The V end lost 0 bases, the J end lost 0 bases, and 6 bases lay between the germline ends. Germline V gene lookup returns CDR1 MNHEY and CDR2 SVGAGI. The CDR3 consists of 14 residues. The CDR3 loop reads CASSYSAGSYEQYV. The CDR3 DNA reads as TGTGCCAGCAGTTACTCGGCTGGCTCCTACGAGCAGTACGTC.

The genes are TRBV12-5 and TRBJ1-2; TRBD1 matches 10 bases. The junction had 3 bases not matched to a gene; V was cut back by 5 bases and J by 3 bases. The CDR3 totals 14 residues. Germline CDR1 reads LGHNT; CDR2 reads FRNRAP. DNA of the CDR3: TGTGCTAGTGGTGGGACAGGGGTGCACTATGGCTACACCTTC. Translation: CASGGTGVHYGYTF.

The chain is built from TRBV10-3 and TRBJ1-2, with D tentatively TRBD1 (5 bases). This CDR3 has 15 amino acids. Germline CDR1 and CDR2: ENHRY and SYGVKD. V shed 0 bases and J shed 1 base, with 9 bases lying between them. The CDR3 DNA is TGTGCCATCAGTGAGTCCGCAGGGCTTAACTATGGCTACACCTTC. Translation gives CAISESAGLNYGYTF.

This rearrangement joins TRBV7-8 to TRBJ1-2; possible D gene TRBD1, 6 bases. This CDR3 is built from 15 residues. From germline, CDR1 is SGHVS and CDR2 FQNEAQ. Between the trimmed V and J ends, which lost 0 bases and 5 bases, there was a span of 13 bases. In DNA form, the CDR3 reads TGTGCCAGCAGCTTAGCCCCTACAGGGATGTATGGCTACACCTTC. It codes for CASSLAPTGMYGYTF. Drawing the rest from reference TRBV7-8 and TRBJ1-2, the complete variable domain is GAGVSQSPRYKVAKRGQDVALRCDPISGHVSLFWYQQALGQGPEFLTYFQNEAQLDKSGLPSDRFFAERPEGSVSTLKIQRTQQEDSAVYLCASSLAPTGMYGYTFGSGTRLTVV.

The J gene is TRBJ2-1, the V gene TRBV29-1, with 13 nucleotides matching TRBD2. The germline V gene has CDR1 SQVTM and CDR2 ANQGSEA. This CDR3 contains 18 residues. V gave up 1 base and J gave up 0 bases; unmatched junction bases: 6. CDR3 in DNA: TGCAGCGTTGAAGGGACTAGCGGGGGCCCAAGCTCCTACAATGAGCAGTTCTTC. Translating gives CSVEGTSGGPSSYNEQFF.

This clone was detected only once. This CDR3 is CASSAGTDTQYF. CDR3 bases: TGTGCCAGCAGCGCGGGTACAGATACGCAGTATTTT. The chain recombines TRBV9 with TRBJ2-3; D is ambiguous. This CDR3 spans 12 amino acids. Germline assignment: CDR1 SGDLS and CDR2 YYNGEE. Between the trimmed V and J ends, which lost 3 bases and 3 bases, there was a span of 5 bases.

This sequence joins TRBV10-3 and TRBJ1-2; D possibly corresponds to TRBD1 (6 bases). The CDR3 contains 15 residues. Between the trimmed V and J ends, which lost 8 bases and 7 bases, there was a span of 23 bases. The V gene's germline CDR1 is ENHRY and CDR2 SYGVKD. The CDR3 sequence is CAISGTRGKYFGYTF. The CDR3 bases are TGTGCCATCTCGGGGACGAGGGGGAAGTATTTTGGCTACACCTTC.

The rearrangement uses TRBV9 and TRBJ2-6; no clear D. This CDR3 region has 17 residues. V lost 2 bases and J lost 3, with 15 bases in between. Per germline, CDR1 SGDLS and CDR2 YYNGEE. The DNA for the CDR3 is TGTGCCAGCAGCGTCCCCCCCGGCTGGGATGGGGCCAACGTCCTGACTTTC. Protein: CASSVPPGWDGANVLTF.

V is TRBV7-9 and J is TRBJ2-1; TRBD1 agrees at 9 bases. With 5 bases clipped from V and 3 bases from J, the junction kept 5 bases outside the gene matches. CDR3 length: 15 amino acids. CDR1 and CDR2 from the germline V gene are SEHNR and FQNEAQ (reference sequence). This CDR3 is CASSPGDRDYNEQFF. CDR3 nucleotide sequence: TGTGCCAGCAGCCCTGGGGACAGGGACTACAATGAGCAGTTCTTC.

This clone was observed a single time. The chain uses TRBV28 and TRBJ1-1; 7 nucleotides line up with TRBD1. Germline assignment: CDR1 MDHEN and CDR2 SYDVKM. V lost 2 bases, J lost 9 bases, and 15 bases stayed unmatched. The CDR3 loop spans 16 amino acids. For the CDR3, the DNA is TGTGCCAGCAGTTTAGTTGAGGGGGCGCCTTTACCTCAAGCTTTCTTT. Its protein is CASSLVEGAPLPQAFF.

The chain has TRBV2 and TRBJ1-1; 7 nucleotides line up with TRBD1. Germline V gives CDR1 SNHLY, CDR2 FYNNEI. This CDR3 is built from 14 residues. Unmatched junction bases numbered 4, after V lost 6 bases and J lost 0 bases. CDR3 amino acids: CASSAGQLNTEAFF. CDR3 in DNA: TGTGCCAGCAGCGCGGGACAGTTGAACACTGAAGCTTTCTTT.

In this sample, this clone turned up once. In nucleotides, the CDR3 is TGCAGCGTCCGGGGCGGGGGGCTCGATACGCAGTATTTT. Amino acids: CSVRGGGLDTQYF. The chain recombines TRBV29-1 with TRBJ2-3, with TRBD2 matching over 8 bases. Losses at the gene ends were 6 bases for V and 6 bases for J; bases not matched to a gene: 8. CDR3 length: 13 amino acids. CDR1 SQVTM and CDR2 ANQGSEA come from the germline V gene.

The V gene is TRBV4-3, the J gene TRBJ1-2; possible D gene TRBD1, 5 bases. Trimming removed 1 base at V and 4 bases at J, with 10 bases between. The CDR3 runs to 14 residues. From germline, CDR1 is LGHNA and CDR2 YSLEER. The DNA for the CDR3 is TGCGCCAGCAGCCAAGGCCGACAGAGCTATGGCTACACCTTC. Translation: CASSQGRQSYGYTF.

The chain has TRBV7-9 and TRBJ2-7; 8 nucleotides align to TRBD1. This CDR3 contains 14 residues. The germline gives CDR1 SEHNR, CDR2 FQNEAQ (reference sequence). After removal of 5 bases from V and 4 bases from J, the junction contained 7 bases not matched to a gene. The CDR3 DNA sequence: TGTGCCAGCAGCCCTCAGGGGGCGCCTTACGAGCAGTACTTC. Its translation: CASSPQGAPYEQYF.

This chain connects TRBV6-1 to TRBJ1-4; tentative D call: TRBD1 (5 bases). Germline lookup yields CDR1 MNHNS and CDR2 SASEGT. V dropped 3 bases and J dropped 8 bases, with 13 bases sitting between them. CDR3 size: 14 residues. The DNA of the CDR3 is TGTGCCAGCAGTGAGGTCGCAGGGCGAGAAAAACTGTTTTTT. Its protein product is CASSEVAGREKLFF.